A single T cell receptor (beta chain) is shown here with its context. This sample was taken from a study of T-cell memory formation after mild COVID-19. TCRdb called the 5' RACE reads again in MiXCR, with one record for every CDR3 protein. The sample records more than 400,000 distinct CDR3 sequences, roughly 20% being singletons. The CDR3 is made up of 13 amino acids. Trimming shortened V by 4 bases and J by 8 bases, and 9 bases separated the two germline ends. The receptor's source is an adult woman who had mild COVID-19 (a few samples of this study predate the infection). Cell type and time point are not known. The source material was PBMCs or a T cell subset sorted from them (not recorded which). The rearrangement uses TRBV12-3 or TRBV12-4 and TRBJ1-6, with D possibly matching TRBD1 (5 bases). In DNA form, the CDR3 reads TGTGCCAGCAGTTACCTCAGGGATTCACCCCTCCACTTT. Translating it yields CASSYLRDSPLHF.